This TCR beta chain was sequenced for a study of early T cells in non-severe SARS-CoV-2 infection (dated by TCRdb to 2020 to 2023). In terms of the full investigation: Because TCR sequencing relied on bulk RNA taken from unsorted whole blood, pairing of alpha and beta chains was not possible.

This clonotype was observed at least ten times. Its specific antigen is unknown. One base away there is no much larger clone; base qualities are not given. Library preparation employed 5' RACE. Instrument used: NextSeq 500. In the TCR library protocol, unique molecular identifiers were attached to individual cDNA molecules to correct for PCR bias and sequencing error. Both TCR alpha and beta chains were sequenced, and tight co-correlation was observed between alpha and beta sequence abundances in each sample. Turning to the authors' computational methods: Decombinator V4 was used to annotate TCR sequences for V gene, J gene and CDR3. TCRs were defined as expanded if a significant change between any two time points was detected under a Poisson model with p below 0.0001. TCR abundances were normalised to the total number of TCRs sequenced per sample and were expressed as counts per million. MAIT TCRs were defined by TRAV1-2 paired with TRAJ12, TRAJ20 or TRAJ33, and iNKT TCRs by TRAV10 paired with TRAJ18. A search of VDJdb, accessed on 1 November 2021, was run for TCRs annotated to CMV, EBV and SARS-CoV-2, with TCRs annotated for multiple antigens excluded. TCRdb trimmed public reads at Q25 via fastp, called clones via MiXCR and kept in-frame beta chains. Each entry merges the rows of one CDR3 protein and shows their most common DNA and genes. These V and J calls originate from TCRdb's pipeline instead of the authors' own analysis. This sample has about 50,000 distinct CDR3 sequences in its table, and roughly 9.3% of those were observed once. The ten top clones hold just under 15% of the sample.

Set within a cohort of healthcare workers in London, UK, this nested case-control study involved weekly PCR testing of nasopharyngeal swabs along with blood sampling. Healthcare workers were recruited during the week of the UK lockdown, between 23 and 31 March 2020, and followed weekly for up to roughly 16 weeks. Paper-wide results and their limitations: VDJdb matching was skewed toward anti-spike CD8 responses, so virus-specific expansions were likely underestimated and private and CD4 specificities were missed.

Taken from cysteine to phenylalanine, the CDR3 has 12 residues. The CDR3 DNA has 36 bases and is translated from base 1. V is cut by 3 bases and J by 8 bases, and the space between the germline ends is 11 bases. The CDR1 and CDR2 encoded by the germline V gene (reference sequence) are DFQATT and SNEGSKA. Sequencing was carried out using whole blood. The V and J segments used are TRBV20-1 and TRBJ2-1; the D segment cannot be called with confidence. The TCR originated in an adult who was a healthcare worker with PCR-confirmed SARS-CoV-2 infection or an uninfected control (not recorded which). CDR3 loop: CSASDSRHEQFF. The DNA sequence reads TGCAGTGCTAGTGATAGCCGCCATGAGCAGTTCTTC.